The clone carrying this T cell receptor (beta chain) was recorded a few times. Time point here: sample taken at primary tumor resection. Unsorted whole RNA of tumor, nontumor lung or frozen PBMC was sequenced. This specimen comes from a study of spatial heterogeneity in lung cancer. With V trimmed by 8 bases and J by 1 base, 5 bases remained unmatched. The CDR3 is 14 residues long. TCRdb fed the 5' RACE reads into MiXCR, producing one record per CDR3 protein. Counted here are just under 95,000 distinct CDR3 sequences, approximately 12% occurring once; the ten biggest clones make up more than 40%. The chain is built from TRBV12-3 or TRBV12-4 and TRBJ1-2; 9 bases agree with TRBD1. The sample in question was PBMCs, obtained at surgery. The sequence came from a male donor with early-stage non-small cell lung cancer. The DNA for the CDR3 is TGTGCCAGCGAACAGGGGGCGAATAACTATGGCTACACCTTC. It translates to CASEQGANNYGYTF.